These 7 T cell receptor beta chains were sequenced from one sample in a study of beta chain features in type 1 diabetes. Study-level points and caveats: TCRB CDR3 length was moderately but significantly reduced in all four CD4+ subsets of Type 1 diabetes patients.

Expressed TCRB transcripts were sequenced because the isolated RNA had all been reverse transcribed beforehand. Libraries were prepared by immunoSEQ multiplex PCR; TCRdb keeps only in-frame clonotypes and omits some of them. The sample has roughly 160,000 clones; approximately 9% are singletons. For these receptors, no antigen is known. The source material was central memory CD4+ T cells from blood. The receptors here all came from a woman younger than 35 with type 1 diabetes.

This clone was counted a few times. Other DNA sequences in this sample translate to the same CDR3. The chain employs TRBV2 and TRBJ1-1, with 11 positions matching TRBD1. Germline trimming cut 5 bases from V and 3 bases from J; bases unmatched to any gene: 2. There are 14 residues in the CDR3. The germline V gene has CDR1 SNHLY and CDR2 FYNNEI. The CDR3 coding sequence is TGTGCCAGCAGTAAGGGACAGGGGGACACTGAAGCTTTCTTT. Translated: CASSKGQGDTEAFF.

V usage is TRBV5-4 and J usage is TRBJ1-6; D remains ambiguous. Trimming cost V 0 bases and J 8 bases, with 6 bases left between them. The CDR3 spans 13 residues. In germline, CDR1 is SGHNT, CDR2 YYREEE (reference sequence). The CDR3 is CASSLEPDSPLHF. The CDR3 DNA sequence: TGTGCCAGCAGCTTGGAGCCCGATTCACCCCTCCACTTT.

About this clone itself: The same CDR3 is also encoded by other DNA sequences in this sample. J is TRBJ1-2 and V is TRBV18; TRBD1 aligns across 10 bases. From germline, CDR1 is KGHSH and CDR2 LQKENI. The CDR3 totals 14 residues. V was clipped by 2 bases and J by 8 bases; unmatched bases: 5. CDR3: CASSPAGTGEGYTF. The CDR3 bases are TGTGCCAGCTCACCAGCCGGGACAGGGGAAGGCTACACCTTC.

The CDR3 DNA sequence: TGTGCCAGCAGTTCTTTCGGGACAGGGGATGAAAAACTGTTTTTT. This translates into CASSSFGTGDEKLFF. The rearrangement joins TRBV27 to TRBJ1-4; 10 bases match TRBD1. CDR1 and CDR2 from the germline V gene are MNHEY and SMNVEV (reference sequence). The J segment lost 6 bases and the V segment lost 4 bases, leaving 5 bases of the junction unmatched. The CDR3 contains 15 residues. The full variable domain, with the rest looked up from reference TRBV27 and TRBJ1-4, is EAQVTQNPRYLITVTGKKLTVTCSQNMNHEYMSWYRQDPGLGLRQIYYSMNVEVTDKGDVPEGYKVSRKEKRNFPLILESPSPNQTSLYFCASSSFGTGDEKLFFGSGTQLSVL.

The chain carries TRBV27 and TRBJ2-5, with TRBD1 identical over 9 bases. Germline V gives CDR1 MNHEY, CDR2 SMNVEV (reference sequence). After removal of 6 bases from V and 6 bases from J, the junction contained 11 bases not matched to a gene. The CDR3 consists of 15 residues. The CDR3 loop reads CASSFGQGRVKTQYF. In DNA form, the CDR3 reads TGTGCCAGCAGCTTCGGACAGGGGCGGGTAAAGACCCAGTACTTC.

The chain carries TRBV25-1 and TRBJ1-1, with 8 bases aligning to TRBD1. This CDR3 spans 14 amino acids. V dropped 3 bases and J dropped 3; count of bases not matched to a gene: 3. Germline V CDR1 and CDR2: MGHDK, SYGVNS. DNA for the CDR3: TGTGCCAGCAGTGATCAGGGGGCCTACACTGAAGCTTTCTTT. Its protein product is CASSDQGAYTEAFF. Looking up the rest from reference TRBV25-1 and TRBJ1-1 gives the full variable domain: EADIYQTPRYLVIGTGKKITLECSQTMGHDKMYWYQQDPGMELHLIHYSYGVNSTEKGDLSSESTVSRIRTEHFPLTLESARPSHTSQYLCASSDQGAYTEAFFGQGTRLTVV.

The chain is built from TRBV29-1 and TRBJ2-3; weak D call: TRBD2 (5 bases). CDR1 is SQVTM, CDR2 ANQGSEA, per germline. The V end was cut by 3 bases, the J end by 4 bases, with 14 bases between. The length of the CDR3 is 14 residues. The CDR3 region has the DNA TGCAGCGTTGAGGGTTATGGCGGGTCAGATACGCAGTATTTT. Amino acids: CSVEGYGGSDTQYF.